This TCR beta chain was captured in a study of regulatory T cells in long-lasting Graves disease. Through Arm-PCR of CDR3 regions and iRepertoire HTBI primers, TCR beta libraries were built. TCRdb passed the multiplex PCR reads through MiXCR, listing each CDR3 protein once. The table includes fewer than 650,000 distinct CDR3 sequences, approximately 15% detected once. Trimming stripped 4 bases from V and 9 bases from J, with 20 bases between. CDR3 length equals 16 residues. Germline V gene data show CDR1 as SGDLS and CDR2 as YYNGEE. Time point noted: newly diagnosed GD, antithyroid drugs for less than 3 months. The authors made the TCR library using RNA they extracted from PBMCs. Roughly 9.8 milliliters of peripheral blood went into EDTA tubes. Findings of the study overall: Persistent Graves' patients showed reduced TCR diversity versus newly diagnosed patients.

With respect to this clonotype: What it binds is unknown.

The same sample was also used in a study of T cells in Graves' hyperthyroidism and ophthalmopathy. Per that study: Exclusion of a patient resulted from uncontrolled infection, other autoimmune disease, pregnancy or lactation.

V usage is TRBV9 and J usage is TRBJ1-6, with D uncertain. The sample here was peripheral blood mononuclear cells (PBMCs), taken at new diagnosis, from a patient treated with antithyroid drugs. This TCR derives from a young woman with Graves disease. The CDR3 sequence is CASSPSAGIVGSPLHF. The CDR3, as DNA: TGTGCCAGCAGCCCATCGGCTGGAATAGTGGGTTCACCCCTCCACTTT.